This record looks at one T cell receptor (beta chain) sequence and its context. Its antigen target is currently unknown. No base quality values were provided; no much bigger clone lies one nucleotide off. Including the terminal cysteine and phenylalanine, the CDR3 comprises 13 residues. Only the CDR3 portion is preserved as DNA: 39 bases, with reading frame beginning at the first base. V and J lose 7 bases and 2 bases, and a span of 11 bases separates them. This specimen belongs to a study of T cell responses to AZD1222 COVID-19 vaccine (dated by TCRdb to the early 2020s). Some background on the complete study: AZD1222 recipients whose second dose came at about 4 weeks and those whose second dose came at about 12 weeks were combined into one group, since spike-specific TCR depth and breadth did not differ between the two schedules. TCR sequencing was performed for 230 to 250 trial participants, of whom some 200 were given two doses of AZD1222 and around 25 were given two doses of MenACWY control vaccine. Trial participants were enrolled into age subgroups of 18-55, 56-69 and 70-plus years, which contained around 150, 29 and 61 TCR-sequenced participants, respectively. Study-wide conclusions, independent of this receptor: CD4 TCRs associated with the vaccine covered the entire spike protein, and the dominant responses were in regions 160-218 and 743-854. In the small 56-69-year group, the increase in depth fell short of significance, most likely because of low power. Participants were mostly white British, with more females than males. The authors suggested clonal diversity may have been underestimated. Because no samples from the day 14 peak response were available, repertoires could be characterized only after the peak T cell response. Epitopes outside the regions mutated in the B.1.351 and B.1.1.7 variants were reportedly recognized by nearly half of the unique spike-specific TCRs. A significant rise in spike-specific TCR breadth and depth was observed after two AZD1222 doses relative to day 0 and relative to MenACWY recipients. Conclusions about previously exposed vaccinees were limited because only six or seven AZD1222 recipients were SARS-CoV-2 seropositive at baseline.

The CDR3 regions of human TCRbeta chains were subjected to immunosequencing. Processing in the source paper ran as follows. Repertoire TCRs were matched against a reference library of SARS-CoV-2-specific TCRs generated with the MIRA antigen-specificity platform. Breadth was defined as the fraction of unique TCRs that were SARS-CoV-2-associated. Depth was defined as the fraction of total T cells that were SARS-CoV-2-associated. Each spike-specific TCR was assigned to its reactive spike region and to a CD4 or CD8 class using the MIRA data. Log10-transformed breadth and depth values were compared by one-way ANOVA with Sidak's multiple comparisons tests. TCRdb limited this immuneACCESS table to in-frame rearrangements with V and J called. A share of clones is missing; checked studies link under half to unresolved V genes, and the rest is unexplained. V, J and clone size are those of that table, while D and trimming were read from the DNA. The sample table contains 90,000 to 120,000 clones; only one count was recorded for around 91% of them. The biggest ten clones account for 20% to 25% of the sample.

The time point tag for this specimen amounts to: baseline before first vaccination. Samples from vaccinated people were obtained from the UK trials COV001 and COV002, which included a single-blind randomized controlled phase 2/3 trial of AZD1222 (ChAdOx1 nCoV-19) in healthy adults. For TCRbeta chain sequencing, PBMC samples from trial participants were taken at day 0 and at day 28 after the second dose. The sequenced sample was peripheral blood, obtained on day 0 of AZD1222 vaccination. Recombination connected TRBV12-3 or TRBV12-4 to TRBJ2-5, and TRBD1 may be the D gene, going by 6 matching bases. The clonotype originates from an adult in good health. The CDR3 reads CASTRQAQETQYF. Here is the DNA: TGTGCCAGCACCAGACAGGCTCAAGAGACCCAGTACTTC.